What follows is one T cell receptor beta chain and its context. The record originates from a study of OX40 agonist ivuxolimab in advanced cancers. Produced via immunoSEQ multiplex PCR; TCRdb's table is partial and in-frame only. The sample has over 75,000 clones, approximately 90% seen once. The CDR3 covers 16 residues. From germline, CDR1 is SGHTA and CDR2 FQGNSA. J gave up 8 bases and V 1 base, and 11 bases lay outside the gene matches. Material: CD4+ or CD8+ T cells sorted from blood, obtained in a trial of the OX40 agonist ivuxolimab. The receptor's source is an adult with an advanced solid tumor such as melanoma, head and neck, liver or kidney cancer. This rearrangement joins TRBV7-2 to TRBJ2-3; TRBD1 aligns across 8 bases. The CDR3, as DNA: TGTGCCAGCAGCTTAGTTGTTGCAGGGGGCGCGGGTACGCAGTATTTT. Protein sequence: CASSLVVAGGAGTQYF.